This T cell receptor beta chain came from a study of blood T cell repertoires in COVID-19. Turning to the study itself: In each case, the material was cDNA or gDNA derived from T cells, B-cell-depleted T cells, or PBMCs.

The CDR3 contains 15 residues. The germline V and J ends were trimmed by 5 bases and 0 bases, with 13 bases remaining between them. The germline V gene encodes CDR1 SEHNR and CDR2 FQNEAQ (reference sequence). This table comes from immunoSEQ multiplex PCR, and its TCRdb copy is limited to in-frame clones, with some not included. The sample lists about 61,000 clones; 88% were seen once. The gene calls are TRBV7-9 and TRBJ1-1; tentative D call: TRBD1 (6 bases). The specimen sequenced was peripheral blood. The TCR was taken from a woman in her 50s with active or convalescent COVID-19. The CDR3 sequence is CASSEDRFMNTEAFF. In nucleotides, the CDR3 is TGTGCCAGCAGCGAAGACAGGTTTATGAACACTGAAGCTTTCTTT. The full variable domain, with the rest looked up from reference TRBV7-9 and TRBJ1-1, is DTGVSQNPRHKITKRGQNVTFRCDPISEHNRLYWYRQTLGQGPEFLTYFQNEAQLEKSRLLSDRFSAERPKGSFSTLEIQRTEQGDSAMYLCASSEDRFMNTEAFFGQGTRLTVV.